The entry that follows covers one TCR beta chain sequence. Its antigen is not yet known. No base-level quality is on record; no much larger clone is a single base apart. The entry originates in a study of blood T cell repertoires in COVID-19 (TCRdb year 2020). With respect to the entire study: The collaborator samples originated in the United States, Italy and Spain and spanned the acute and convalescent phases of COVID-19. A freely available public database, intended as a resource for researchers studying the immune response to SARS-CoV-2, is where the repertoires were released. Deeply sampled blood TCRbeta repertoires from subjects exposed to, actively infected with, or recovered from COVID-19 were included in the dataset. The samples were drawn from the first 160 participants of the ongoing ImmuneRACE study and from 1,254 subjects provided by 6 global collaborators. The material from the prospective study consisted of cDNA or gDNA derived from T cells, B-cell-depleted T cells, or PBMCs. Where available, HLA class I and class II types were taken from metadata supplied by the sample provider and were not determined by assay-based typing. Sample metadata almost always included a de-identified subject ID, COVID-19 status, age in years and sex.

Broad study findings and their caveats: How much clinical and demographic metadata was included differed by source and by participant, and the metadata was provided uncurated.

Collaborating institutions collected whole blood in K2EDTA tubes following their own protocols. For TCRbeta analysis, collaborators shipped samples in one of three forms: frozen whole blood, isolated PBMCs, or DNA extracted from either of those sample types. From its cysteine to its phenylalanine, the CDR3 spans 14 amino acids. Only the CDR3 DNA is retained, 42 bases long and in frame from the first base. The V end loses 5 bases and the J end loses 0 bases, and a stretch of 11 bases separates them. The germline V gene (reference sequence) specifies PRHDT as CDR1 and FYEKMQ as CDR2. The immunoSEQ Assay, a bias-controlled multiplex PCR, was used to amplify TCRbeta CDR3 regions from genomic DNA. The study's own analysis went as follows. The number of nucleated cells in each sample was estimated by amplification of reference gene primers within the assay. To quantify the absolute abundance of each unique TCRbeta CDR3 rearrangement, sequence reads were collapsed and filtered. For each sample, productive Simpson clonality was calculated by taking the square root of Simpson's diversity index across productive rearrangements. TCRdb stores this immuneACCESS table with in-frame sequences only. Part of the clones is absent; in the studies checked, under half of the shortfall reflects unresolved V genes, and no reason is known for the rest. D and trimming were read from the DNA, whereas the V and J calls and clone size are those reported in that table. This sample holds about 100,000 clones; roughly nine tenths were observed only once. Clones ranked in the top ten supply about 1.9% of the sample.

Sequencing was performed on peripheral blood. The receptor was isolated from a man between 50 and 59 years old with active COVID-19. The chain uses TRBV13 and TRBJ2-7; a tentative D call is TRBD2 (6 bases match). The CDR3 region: CASSLRTISYEQYF. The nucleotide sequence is TGTGCCAGCAGCCTCCGGACTATCTCCTACGAGCAGTACTTC.